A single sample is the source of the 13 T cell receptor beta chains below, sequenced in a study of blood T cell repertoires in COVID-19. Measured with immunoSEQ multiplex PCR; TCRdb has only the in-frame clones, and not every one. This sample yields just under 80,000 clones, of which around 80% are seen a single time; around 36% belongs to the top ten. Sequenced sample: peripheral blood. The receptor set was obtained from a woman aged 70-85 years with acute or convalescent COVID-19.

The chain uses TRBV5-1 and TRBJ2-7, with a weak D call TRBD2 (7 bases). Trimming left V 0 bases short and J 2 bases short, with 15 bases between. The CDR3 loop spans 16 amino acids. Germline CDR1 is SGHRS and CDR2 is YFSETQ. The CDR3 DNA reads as TGCGCCAGCAGCTTGGAGACAGGCGGGAGTCCCTACGAGCAGTACTTC. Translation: CASSLETGGSPYEQYF.

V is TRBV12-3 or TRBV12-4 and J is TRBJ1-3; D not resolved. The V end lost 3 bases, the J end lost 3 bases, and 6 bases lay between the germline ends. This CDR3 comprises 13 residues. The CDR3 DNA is TGTGCCAGCAGTTTTATCAGTGGAAACACCATATATTTT. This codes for CASSFISGNTIYF.

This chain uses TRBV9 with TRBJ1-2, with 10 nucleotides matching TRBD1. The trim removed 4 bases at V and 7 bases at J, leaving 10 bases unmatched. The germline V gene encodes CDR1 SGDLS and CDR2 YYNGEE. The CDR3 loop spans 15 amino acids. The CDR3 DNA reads TGTGCCAGCAGCACTCAACCCGGGACAGGGGTTGGCTACACCTTC. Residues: CASSTQPGTGVGYTF.

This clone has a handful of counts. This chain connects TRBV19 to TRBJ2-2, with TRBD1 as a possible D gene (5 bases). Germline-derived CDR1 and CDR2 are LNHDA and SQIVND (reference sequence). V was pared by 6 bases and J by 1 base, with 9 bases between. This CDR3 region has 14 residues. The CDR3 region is CASSDRKNTGELFF. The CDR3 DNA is TGTGCCAGTAGCGACAGAAAGAACACCGGGGAGCTGTTTTTT.

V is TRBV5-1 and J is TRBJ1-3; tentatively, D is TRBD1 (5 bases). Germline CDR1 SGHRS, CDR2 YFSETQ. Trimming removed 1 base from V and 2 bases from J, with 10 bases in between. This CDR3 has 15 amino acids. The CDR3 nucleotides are TGCGCCAGCAGCTTGCAGGGCCGACCTGGAAACACCATATATTTT. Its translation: CASSLQGRPGNTIYF.

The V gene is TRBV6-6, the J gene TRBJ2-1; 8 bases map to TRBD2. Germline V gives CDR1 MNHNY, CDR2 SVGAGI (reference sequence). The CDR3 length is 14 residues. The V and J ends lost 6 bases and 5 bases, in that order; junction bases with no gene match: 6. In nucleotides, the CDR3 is TGTGCCAGCAGGGGAGCGGGAGTTAACAATGAGCAGTTCTTC. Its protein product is CASRGAGVNNEQFF.

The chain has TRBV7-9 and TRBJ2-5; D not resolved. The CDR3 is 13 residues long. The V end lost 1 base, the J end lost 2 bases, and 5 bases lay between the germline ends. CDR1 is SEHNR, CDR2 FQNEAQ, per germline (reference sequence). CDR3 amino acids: CASSLDSQETQYF. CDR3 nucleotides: TGTGCCAGCAGCTTAGATAGTCAAGAGACCCAGTACTTC.

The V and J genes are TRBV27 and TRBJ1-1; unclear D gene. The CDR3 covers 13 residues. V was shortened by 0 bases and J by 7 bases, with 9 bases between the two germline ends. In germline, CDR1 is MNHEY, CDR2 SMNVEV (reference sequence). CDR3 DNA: TGTGCCAGCAGTTTATCTCAACAAAGTGAAGCTTTCTTT. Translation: CASSLSQQSEAFF.

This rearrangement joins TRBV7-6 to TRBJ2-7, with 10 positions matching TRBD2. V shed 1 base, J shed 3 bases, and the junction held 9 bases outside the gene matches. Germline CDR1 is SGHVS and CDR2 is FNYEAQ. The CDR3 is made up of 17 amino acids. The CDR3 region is CASSLVPISSGSYEQYF. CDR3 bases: TGTGCCAGCAGCTTAGTCCCTATATCTAGCGGGAGCTACGAGCAGTACTTC.

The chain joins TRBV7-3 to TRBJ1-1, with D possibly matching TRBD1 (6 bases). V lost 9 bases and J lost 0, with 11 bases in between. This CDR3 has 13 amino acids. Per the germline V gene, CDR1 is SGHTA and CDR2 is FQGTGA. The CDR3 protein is CASGRGLNTEAFF. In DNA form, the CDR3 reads TGTGCCAGTGGGCGGGGGCTGAACACTGAAGCTTTCTTT.

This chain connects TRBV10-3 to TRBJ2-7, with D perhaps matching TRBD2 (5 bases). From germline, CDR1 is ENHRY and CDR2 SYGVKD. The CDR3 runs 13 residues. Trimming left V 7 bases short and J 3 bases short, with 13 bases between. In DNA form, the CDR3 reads TGTGCCATCACCGCACAACTAGGCTACGAGCAGTACTTC. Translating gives CAITAQLGYEQYF.

CDR3 sequence: CASSCTSEKETQYF. DNA for the CDR3: TGTGCCAGCAGCTGTACTAGCGAGAAAGAGACCCAGTACTTC. The J gene is TRBJ2-5, the V gene TRBV7-3; 7 nucleotides line up with TRBD2. Per the germline V gene, CDR1 is SGHTA and CDR2 is FQGTGA. V shed 4 bases and J 3 bases; nucleotides not matched to a gene: 5. CDR3 length equals 14 residues. The complete variable domain, with remaining parts taken from reference TRBV7-3 and TRBJ2-5, reads GAGVSQTPSNKVTEKGKYVELRCDPISGHTALYWYRQSLGQGPEFLIYFQGTGAADDSGLPNDRFFAVRPEGSVSTLKIQRTERGDSAVYLCASSCTSEKETQYFGPGTRLLVL.

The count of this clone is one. The CDR3 is CASSFSRRGDTQYF. The CDR3 nucleotides are TGTGCCAGCAGTTTTTCCCGCCGCGGGGATACGCAGTATTTT. The chain employs TRBV27 and TRBJ2-3; possibly TRBD2 for D (5 bases). Trimming removed 3 bases at V and 6 bases at J, with 13 bases between. The CDR3 totals 14 residues. Germline lookup yields CDR1 MNHEY and CDR2 SMNVEV (reference sequence).